What follows are 13 T cell receptor beta chains derived from one specimen sequenced in a study of OX40 agonist ivuxolimab in advanced cancers. Generated by immunoSEQ multiplex PCR, the TCRdb table keeps only in-frame clones and is missing some. The sample lists approximately 74,000 clones, 85% to 90% occurring once. The sequencing used CD4+ or CD8+ T cells sorted from blood, collected in a trial of the OX40 agonist ivuxolimab. These receptors came from an adult with an advanced solid tumor such as melanoma, head and neck, liver or kidney cancer.

This chain links TRBV7-6 with TRBJ2-3, with D perhaps assigned TRBD1 or TRBD2 (5 bases each). The V end was cut by 1 base, the J end by 5 bases, with 13 bases between. CDR3 length: 15 amino acids. CDR1 and CDR2 from the germline V gene are SGHVS and FNYEAQ. CDR3 in amino acids: CASSLGRGEGDTQYF. The CDR3 DNA reads TGTGCCAGCAGCTTAGGTAGAGGGGAAGGAGATACGCAGTATTTT.

The CDR3 region is CASSLDDPGELFF. In DNA, the CDR3 is TGTGCCAGCAGCTTGGACGACCCCGGGGAGCTGTTTTTT. This chain uses TRBV11-3 with TRBJ2-2; no definite D call. Germline-derived CDR1 and CDR2 are SGHNT and YENEEA. The germline V and J ends were trimmed by 3 bases and 6 bases, with 8 bases remaining between them. CDR3 length: 13 amino acids.

The chain joins TRBV7-2 to TRBJ2-1; no firm D call. The CDR3 contains 17 residues. With 1 base removed from V and 0 bases from J, the gap between germline ends came to 13 bases. Germline V gene sequence: CDR1 SGHTA, CDR2 FQGNSA. CDR3 DNA sequence: TGTGCCAGCAGCTTAGGGGTTAGGACCCGCTCCTACAATGAGCAGTTCTTC. This codes for CASSLGVRTRSYNEQFF.

The chain couples TRBV2 to TRBJ1-5; 7 bases match TRBD1. CDR1 SNHLY and CDR2 FYNNEI come from the germline V gene. The CDR3 has 14 amino acids. Trimming at V came to 9 bases and at J to 5 bases, leaving 10 bases not matched to a gene. The CDR3 nucleotides are TGTGCCAGTAACCCGGGACAGAGGCATCAGCCCCAGCATTTT. This gives the protein CASNPGQRHQPQHF.

The genes are TRBV2 and TRBJ1-2; D might be TRBD1 (6 bases). Germline V gene lookup returns CDR1 SNHLY and CDR2 FYNNEI. CDR3 length equals 14 residues. V shed 2 bases and J shed 7 bases, with 14 bases lying between them. As DNA, the CDR3 is TGTGCCAGCAGTGAAACAGGGTATCCCCTTGGCTACACCTTC. Protein sequence: CASSETGYPLGYTF. The full variable domain, with the rest looked up from reference TRBV2 and TRBJ1-2, is EPEVTQTPSHQVTQMGQEVILRCVPISNHLYFYWYRQILGQKVEFLVSFYNNEISEKSEIFDDQFSVERPDGSNFTLKIRSTKLEDSAMYFCASSETGYPLGYTFGSGTRLTVV.

The table lists this clone with a count of one. The gene calls are TRBV11-2 and TRBJ2-7; D uncertain. The V gene lost 0 bases and the J gene lost 3 bases, with 9 bases spanning the gap. The CDR3 runs to 14 residues. Germline V CDR1 and CDR2: SGHAT, FQNNGV. CDR3 coding DNA: TGTGCCAGCAGCTTAGATCGAACAGACTACGAGCAGTACTTC. Protein: CASSLDRTDYEQYF.

This CDR3 reads CASSYVGQGSESLHF. The CDR3 nucleotides are TGTGCCAGCAGTTACGTGGGACAGGGGTCTGAGTCCCTCCACTTT. This chain links TRBV6-5 with TRBJ1-6; 10 bases are a match to TRBD1. The CDR3 extends over 15 amino acids. Germline values: CDR1 MNHEY, CDR2 SVGAGI. The trim removed 2 bases at V and 14 bases at J, leaving 9 bases unmatched.

This chain joins TRBV5-4 and TRBJ1-1, with 9 bases fitting TRBD1. The CDR3 extends over 14 amino acids. V trimming: 4 bases; J trimming: 3 bases; junction bases outside the gene matches: 4. CDR1 is SGHNT, CDR2 YYREEE, per germline (reference sequence). This chain's CDR3 is CASSNRGRDTEAFF. CDR3 sequence (DNA): TGTGCCAGCAGCAACAGGGGGCGCGACACTGAAGCTTTCTTT.

This chain joins TRBV6-1 and TRBJ1-5; D may be TRBD1 (5 bases). Trimming removed 2 bases at V and 4 bases at J, with 18 bases between. The germline V gene has CDR1 MNHNS and CDR2 SASEGT. The CDR3 covers 17 residues. DNA for the CDR3: TGTGCCAGCAGTGAATGGCTTTTAGGGGTATCGAATCAGCCCCAGCATTTT. The encoded protein is CASSEWLLGVSNQPQHF.

This sequence joins TRBV2 and TRBJ2-2, with 14 nucleotides matching TRBD2. This CDR3 has 15 amino acids. V shed 11 bases and J 5 bases; nucleotides not matched to a gene: 7. The germline gives CDR1 SNHLY, CDR2 FYNNEI. The chain's CDR3 is CASGTSGRGTGELFF. CDR3 DNA: TGTGCCTCCGGGACTAGCGGGAGAGGAACCGGGGAGCTGTTTTTT.

This clone was seen a handful of times. The V gene is TRBV5-1, the J gene TRBJ1-1; 7 nucleotides agree with TRBD1. This CDR3 is 12 amino acids long. V lost 2 bases to trimming and J lost 11 bases; unmatched junction nucleotides: 6. CDR1 and CDR2 (germline): SGHRS, YFSETQ. The CDR3 protein is CASSFGDSVAFF. CDR3 DNA sequence: TGCGCCAGCAGCTTTGGGGACAGCGTGGCTTTCTTT.

The chain is built from TRBV29-1 and TRBJ1-1; D unclear. Between the trimmed V and J ends, which lost 5 bases and 1 base, there was a span of 5 bases. The CDR3 runs to 11 residues. From germline, CDR1 is SQVTM and CDR2 ANQGSEA. CDR3 nucleotide sequence: TGCAGCGTTAAGGGGAACACTGAAGCTTTCTTT. It codes for CSVKGNTEAFF.

The chain couples TRBV11-2 to TRBJ1-4; D not certain. CDR3 length: 14 residues. CDR1 SGHAT and CDR2 FQNNGV come from the germline V gene. Trimming removed 3 bases from V and 4 bases from J, with 9 bases in between. CDR3 DNA sequence: TGTGCCAGCAGCTTGGACGGATTTAATGAAAAACTGTTTTTT. Encoded protein: CASSLDGFNEKLFF.